Shown below are 22 T cell receptor beta chains from a single sample sequenced in a study of blood T cell repertoires in COVID-19. TCRdb's table, derived via immunoSEQ multiplex PCR, lists solely in-frame clones and lacks some. The sample lists approximately 220,000 clones, 84% occurring once. Sequencing was performed on peripheral blood. Receptors were obtained from a woman in her fifties or sixties who had recovered from COVID-19.

The rearrangement joins TRBV27 to TRBJ2-2; no clear D. The CDR3 is 14 residues long. Germline V CDR1 and CDR2: MNHEY, SMNVEV (reference sequence). With 1 base removed from V and 5 bases from J, the gap between germline ends came to 8 bases. This chain's CDR3 is CASSLLRLTGELFF. CDR3 DNA sequence: TGTGCCAGCAGTTTATTGAGGTTGACCGGGGAGCTGTTTTTT.

The chain couples TRBV18 to TRBJ2-7; 12 nucleotides match TRBD2. The CDR3 loop spans 18 amino acids. Trimming removed 3 bases from V and 3 bases from J; junction bases left unmatched: 12. CDR1 KGHSH and CDR2 LQKENI come from the germline V gene. CDR3 amino acids: CASSPPMLGLAGNYEQYF. The DNA for the CDR3 is TGTGCCAGCTCACCCCCTATGCTCGGACTAGCGGGGAACTACGAGCAGTACTTC.

The chain uses TRBV6-6 and TRBJ1-1; D gene unclear. The CDR3 loop spans 14 amino acids. V dropped 5 bases and J dropped 0 bases, with 10 bases sitting between them. CDR1 and CDR2 from the germline V gene are MNHNY and SVGAGI (reference sequence). CDR3 nucleotide sequence: TGTGCCAGCAGTCTCCTCAACTTGAACACTGAAGCTTTCTTT. This gives the protein CASSLLNLNTEAFF.

This clone was counted a few times. The rearrangement uses TRBV20-1 and TRBJ1-1; D is perhaps TRBD1 (6 bases). CDR1 is DFQATT, CDR2 SNEGSKA, per germline (reference sequence). This CDR3 is 15 amino acids long. V was trimmed by 3 bases and J by 0 bases, leaving 14 bases between them. CDR3 protein: CSASLTGIMNTEAFF. As DNA, the CDR3 is TGCAGTGCTAGTTTAACAGGGATCATGAACACTGAAGCTTTCTTT.

This chain uses TRBV5-6 with TRBJ1-1, with no clear D. The germline V gene encodes CDR1 SGHDT and CDR2 YYEEEE. This CDR3 is built from 13 residues. Deletions cut 4 bases from V and 11 bases from J, with 18 bases between. CDR3 bases: TGTGCCAGCAGCAGAGACATGGTGGGTGGGGCTTTCTTT. Translation: CASSRDMVGGAFF. The full variable domain, with the rest looked up from reference TRBV5-6 and TRBJ1-1, is DAGVTQSPTHLIKTRGQQVTLRCSPKSGHDTVSWYQQALGQGPQFIFQYYEEEERQRGNFPDRFSGHQFPNYSSELNVNALLLGDSALYLCASSRDMVGGAFFGQGTRLTVV.

Turning to this clone: A much bigger clone sits one base away, suggesting this may be a read error. Other DNA sequences in the same sample also yield this CDR3. In nucleotides, the CDR3 is TGTGCCAGCAGCCTGGACAGGAACACTGAAGCTTTCTTT. Protein product: CASSLDRNTEAFF. V usage is TRBV11-2 and J usage is TRBJ1-1; possibly TRBD1 for D (6 bases). CDR3 length equals 13 residues. The V and J ends lost 5 bases and 1 base respectively, with 8 bases between them. CDR1 is SGHAT, CDR2 FQNNGV, per germline.

This clone was counted a single time. The chain links TRBV13 to TRBJ2-1, with D perhaps TRBD2 (6 bases). CDR3 length: 17 amino acids. Germline values: CDR1 PRHDT, CDR2 FYEKMQ (reference sequence). Trimming took 5 bases from V and 5 from J, leaving 22 bases between them. The CDR3, as DNA: TGTGCCAGCAGCCCAGTTAAGCGACAGAGGAGGGACAATGAGCAGTTCTTC. Translation gives CASSPVKRQRRDNEQFF. Full variable domain (remainder filled in from reference TRBV13 and TRBJ2-1): AAGVIQSPRHLIKEKRETATLKCYPIPRHDTVYWYQQGPGQDPQFLISFYEKMQSDKGSIPDRFSAQQFSDYHSELNMSSLELGDSALYFCASSPVKRQRRDNEQFFGPGTRLTVL.

The chain recombines TRBV30 with TRBJ1-1; 10 nucleotides match TRBD1. The CDR3 extends over 16 amino acids. In germline, CDR1 is GTSNPN, CDR2 SVGIG (reference sequence). V was clipped by 7 bases and J by 0 bases; unmatched bases: 11. The CDR3 bases are TGTGCCTTCAAAAGCCGGGACAGGGGCTTGAACACTGAAGCTTTCTTT. This sequence encodes CAFKSRDRGLNTEAFF.

Note on this clone: This may stem from a read error, because a much larger clone lies one nucleotide away. Other DNA sequences of this sample code for an identical CDR3. The rearrangement uses TRBV6-2 or TRBV6-3 and TRBJ1-2; 10 nucleotides match TRBD1. CDR1 and CDR2 (germline): MNHEY, SVGEGT. This CDR3 is built from 15 residues. The CDR3 coding sequence is TGTGCTAGCAGTTCCCGGACAGGGGGAGGGTATGGCTACACCTTC. Its protein product is CASSSRTGGGYGYTF.

The V gene is TRBV6-5, the J gene TRBJ1-2, with a possible D match to TRBD1 (6 bases). V lost 4 bases and J 7 bases, leaving 13 bases between the germline ends. CDR1 is MNHEY, CDR2 SVGAGI, per germline. The CDR3 consists of 13 residues. The CDR3 coding sequence is TGTGCCAGCAGTTCACAGGACAGTGGTGGCTACACCTTC. Protein product: CASSSQDSGGYTF.

J is TRBJ1-1 and V is TRBV2; TRBD1 matches 7 bases. Germline assignment: CDR1 SNHLY and CDR2 FYNNEI. The CDR3 length is 13 residues. With 7 bases clipped from V and 6 bases from J, the junction kept 8 bases outside the gene matches. The CDR3 sequence: CASTKQGGPEAFF. The CDR3, as DNA: TGTGCCAGCACTAAACAAGGGGGCCCTGAAGCTTTCTTT.

J is TRBJ2-1 and V is TRBV19; possibly TRBD1 for D (6 bases). This CDR3 comprises 14 residues. In germline, CDR1 is LNHDA, CDR2 SQIVND (reference sequence). V lost 1 base and J 4 bases, leaving 8 bases between the germline ends. CDR3 nucleotides: TGTGCCAGTAGTATAGTTCAGGGGTACAATGAGCAGTTCTTC. Translating gives CASSIVQGYNEQFF.

The chain combines TRBV19 with TRBJ2-7, with 10 bases matching TRBD1. The V and J ends lost 9 bases and 5 bases, in that order; junction bases with no gene match: 13. The CDR3 is 15 amino acids. Germline values: CDR1 LNHDA, CDR2 SQIVND (reference sequence). CDR3: CASAPNRDRGHEQYF. CDR3 DNA: TGTGCCAGCGCCCCAAACCGGGACAGGGGCCACGAGCAGTACTTC. The full variable domain, in which reference TRBV19 and TRBJ2-7 provide the parts outside the CDR3, is DGGITQSPKYLFRKEGQNVTLSCEQNLNHDAMYWYRQDPGQGLRLIYYSQIVNDFQKGDIAEGYSVSREKKESFPLTVTSAQKNPTAFYLCASAPNRDRGHEQYFGPGTRLTVT.

This clone was recorded only once. The chain recombines TRBV7-2 with TRBJ1-1; D may be TRBD1 (5 bases). CDR3 length: 13 residues. Germline CDR1 is SGHTA and CDR2 is FQGNSA. With 3 bases removed from V and 1 base from J, the gap between germline ends came to 6 bases. The CDR3 DNA sequence: TGTGCCAGCAGCTTTCAGGGGAACACTGAAGCTTTCTTT. Translation gives CASSFQGNTEAFF. Drawing the rest from reference TRBV7-2 and TRBJ1-1, the complete variable domain is GAGVSQSPSNKVTEKGKDVELRCDPISGHTALYWYRQSLGQGLEFLIYFQGNSAPDKSGLPSDRFSAERTGGSVSTLTIQRTQQEDSAVYLCASSFQGNTEAFFGQGTRLTVV.

This chain uses TRBV19 with TRBJ1-6; 7 bases line up with TRBD1. The CDR3 has 13 residues. CDR1 LNHDA and CDR2 SQIVND come from the germline V gene (reference sequence). Trimming at V came to 6 bases and at J to 7 bases, leaving 3 bases not matched to a gene. The CDR3: CASRGQVNSPLHF. In DNA, the CDR3 is TGTGCCAGTAGAGGACAGGTCAATTCACCCCTCCACTTT.

This sequence joins TRBV19 and TRBJ2-1, with D tentatively TRBD1 (5 bases). The CDR3 is 15 amino acids. Germline V gene data show CDR1 as LNHDA and CDR2 as SQIVND (reference sequence). Trimming removed 3 bases from V and 0 bases from J, with 9 bases in between. Here the CDR3 reads CASSIGASSYNEQFF. The DNA for the CDR3 is TGTGCCAGTAGTATTGGGGCTAGCTCCTACAATGAGCAGTTCTTC.

Comment on this clone: This CDR3 is also generated by other DNA sequences in the sample. The V gene is TRBV7-9, the J gene TRBJ1-5, with D unclear. Germline CDR1 and CDR2: SEHNR and FQNEAQ (reference sequence). Trimming removed 3 bases at V and 3 bases at J, with 6 bases between. The CDR3 runs to 13 residues. The CDR3 sequence is CASSLQANQPQHF. The DNA for the CDR3 is TGTGCCAGCAGCTTGCAGGCCAATCAGCCCCAGCATTTT. The full variable domain, its missing parts supplied by reference TRBV7-9 and TRBJ1-5, is DTGVSQNPRHKITKRGQNVTFRCDPISEHNRLYWYRQTLGQGPEFLTYFQNEAQLEKSRLLSDRFSAERPKGSFSTLEIQRTEQGDSAMYLCASSLQANQPQHFGDGTRLSIL.

The chain employs TRBV19 and TRBJ1-2; D not resolved. Germline loops: CDR1 LNHDA, CDR2 SQIVND (reference sequence). Trimming cost V 4 bases and J 4 bases, with 13 bases left between them. The CDR3 sequence is 14 residues long. The CDR3: CASSTRTYPYGYTF. In nucleotides, the CDR3 is TGTGCCAGTAGTACCCGTACCTATCCCTATGGCTACACCTTC.

The J gene is TRBJ1-1, the V gene TRBV25-1; a possible D gene is TRBD1 (5 bases). V was cut by 3 bases and J by 1 base, with 6 bases left in between. The CDR3 totals 13 residues. Germline V CDR1 and CDR2: MGHDK, SYGVNS. CDR3 DNA sequence: TGTGCCAGCAGTGACAGGGAGAACACTGAAGCTTTCTTT. This translates into CASSDRENTEAFF.

The chain is built from TRBV19 and TRBJ2-1, with a tentative D call TRBD2 (6 bases). Trimming took off 3 bases at V and 4 bases at J, with 16 bases between the two ends. The CDR3 runs 16 residues. Looked up from germline, CDR1 is LNHDA and CDR2 is SQIVND (reference sequence). This CDR3 is CASSIGLPSAYNEQFF. The CDR3 DNA reads TGTGCCAGTAGTATCGGACTCCCTAGCGCGTACAATGAGCAGTTCTTC.

This clone was seen at least ten times. The rearrangement joins TRBV15 to TRBJ1-2, with 8 bases matching TRBD1. This CDR3 contains 15 residues. V dropped 5 bases and J dropped 5; count of bases not matched to a gene: 10. In germline, CDR1 is LNHNV, CDR2 YYDKDF (reference sequence). The CDR3 sequence is CATSPGGGSIYGYTF. Written as DNA, the CDR3 is TGTGCCACCAGCCCAGGGGGCGGCAGTATTTATGGCTACACCTTC.

This chain links TRBV7-2 with TRBJ1-3; D gene uncertain. V dropped 5 bases and J dropped 2 bases, with 16 bases sitting between them. CDR3 length: 16 residues. Germline assignment: CDR1 SGHTA and CDR2 FQGNSA. CDR3: CASSRTHGFAGNTIYF. The CDR3 coding sequence is TGTGCCAGCAGCAGAACCCACGGTTTTGCTGGAAACACCATATATTTT.